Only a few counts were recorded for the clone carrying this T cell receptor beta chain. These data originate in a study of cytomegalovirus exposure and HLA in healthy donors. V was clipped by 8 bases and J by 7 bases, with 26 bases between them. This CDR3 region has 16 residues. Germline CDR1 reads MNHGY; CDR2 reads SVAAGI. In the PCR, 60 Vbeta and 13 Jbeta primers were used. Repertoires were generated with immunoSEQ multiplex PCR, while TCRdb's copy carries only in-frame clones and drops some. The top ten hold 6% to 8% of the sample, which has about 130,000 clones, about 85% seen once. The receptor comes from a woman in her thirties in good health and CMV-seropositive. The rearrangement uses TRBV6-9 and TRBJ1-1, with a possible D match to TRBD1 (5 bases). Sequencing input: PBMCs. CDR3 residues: CASPYGGEAMALEAFF. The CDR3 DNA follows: TGTGCCAGCCCCTACGGAGGGGAGGCGATGGCCCTTGAAGCTTTCTTT.